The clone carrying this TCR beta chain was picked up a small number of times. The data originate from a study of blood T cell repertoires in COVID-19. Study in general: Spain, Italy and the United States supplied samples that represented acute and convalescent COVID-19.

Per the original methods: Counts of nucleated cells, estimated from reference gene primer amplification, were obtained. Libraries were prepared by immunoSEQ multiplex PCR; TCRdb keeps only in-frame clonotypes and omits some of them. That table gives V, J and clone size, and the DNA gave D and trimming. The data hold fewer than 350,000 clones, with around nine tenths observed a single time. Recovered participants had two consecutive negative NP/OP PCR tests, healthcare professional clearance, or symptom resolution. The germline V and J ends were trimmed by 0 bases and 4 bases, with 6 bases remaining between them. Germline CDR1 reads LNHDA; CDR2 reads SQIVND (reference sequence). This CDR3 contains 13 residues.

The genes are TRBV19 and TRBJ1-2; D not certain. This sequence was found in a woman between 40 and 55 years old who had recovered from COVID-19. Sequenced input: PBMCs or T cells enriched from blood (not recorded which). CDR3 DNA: TGTGCCAGTAGTATAGACAGGATCTATGGCTACACCTTC. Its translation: CASSIDRIYGYTF.